This is a list of T cell receptor beta chains from one sample in a study of control samples from healthy donors and cancer patients. TCRdb keeps only in-frame clones here, not all; method: immunoSEQ multiplex PCR. In the table there are approximately 84,000 clones, around 82% of which are singletons. Material for sequencing was blood. Receptor source: a woman in her fifties or sixties in good health. CDR3s include the opening cysteine and the closing phenylalanine or tryptophan. D genes are given only for firm matches. The listing skips clone size in some rows; elsewhere it reads once, few, many or a size class.

V gene: TRBV7-2; J gene: TRBJ2-7; clone size: NA; D gene: TRBD2; CDR3 protein: CASSLSSGSVYEQYF; CDR3 DNA: TGTGCCAGCAGCTTATCTAGCGGGAGTGTCTACGAGCAGTACTTC
V gene: TRBV2; J gene: TRBJ1-4; clone size: NA; D gene: NA; CDR3 protein: CASSERRETVLFF; CDR3 DNA: TGTGCCAGCAGTGAACGAAGGGAGACAGTACTGTTTTTT
V gene: TRBV6-5; J gene: TRBJ1-6; clone size: NA; D gene: TRBD1; CDR3 protein: CASSYGQGGGSPLHF; CDR3 DNA: TGTGCCAGCAGTTACGGACAGGGAGGGGGTTCACCCCTCCACTTT
V gene: TRBV2; J gene: TRBJ2-1; clone size: NA; D gene: NA; CDR3 protein: CASSSDGSSYNEQFF; CDR3 DNA: TGTGCCAGCAGTTCCGACGGCAGCTCCTACAATGAGCAGTTCTTC
V gene: TRBV6-2/TRBV6-3; J gene: TRBJ1-2; clone size: NA; D gene: NA; CDR3 protein: CASRPGANYGYTF; CDR3 DNA: TGTGCCAGCAGACCTGGTGCTAACTATGGCTACACCTTC
V gene: TRBV18; J gene: TRBJ2-6; clone size: NA; D gene: NA; CDR3 protein: CASSRALPSSGANVLTF; CDR3 DNA: TGTGCCAGCTCACGGGCCCTTCCCAGCTCTGGGGCCAACGTCCTGACTTTC
V gene: TRBV27; J gene: TRBJ1-5; clone size: NA; D gene: TRBD1; CDR3 protein: CASSPTGYGNQPQHF; CDR3 DNA: TGTGCCAGCAGTCCGACAGGGTACGGCAATCAGCCCCAGCATTTT
V gene: TRBV7-8; J gene: TRBJ2-7; clone size: NA; D gene: NA; CDR3 protein: CASSPGVSYEQYF; CDR3 DNA: TGTGCCAGCAGCCCCGGAGTCTCCTACGAGCAGTACTTC
V gene: TRBV28; J gene: TRBJ2-1; clone size: NA; D gene: NA; CDR3 protein: CASRTGTGSGEQFF; CDR3 DNA: TGTGCCAGCAGGACGGGAACCGGGAGTGGTGAGCAGTTCTTC
V gene: TRBV6-5; J gene: TRBJ2-7; clone size: NA; D gene: TRBD1; CDR3 protein: CASSFMTGGEQYF; CDR3 DNA: TGTGCCAGCAGTTTCATGACAGGGGGGGAGCAGTACTTC
V gene: TRBV18; J gene: TRBJ2-7; clone size: NA; D gene: NA; CDR3 protein: CASSPGGKGYEQYF; CDR3 DNA: TGTGCCAGCTCACCAGGCGGGAAAGGGTACGAGCAGTACTTC
V gene: TRBV19; J gene: TRBJ2-3; clone size: NA; D gene: NA; CDR3 protein: CASSSIPRSDTQYF; CDR3 DNA: TGTGCCAGTAGCTCGATCCCTAGGTCAGATACGCAGTATTTT
V gene: TRBV9; J gene: TRBJ2-2; clone size: NA; D gene: NA; CDR3 protein: CASSVAVTNTGELFF; CDR3 DNA: TGTGCCAGCAGCGTAGCAGTGACGAACACCGGGGAGCTGTTTTTT
V gene: TRBV27; J gene: TRBJ2-1; clone size: NA; D gene: NA; CDR3 protein: CASSPFSGSTYNEQFF; CDR3 DNA: TGTGCCAGCAGTCCCTTCAGCGGCAGTACCTACAATGAGCAGTTCTTC
V gene: TRBV7-2; J gene: TRBJ1-2; clone size: NA; D gene: NA; CDR3 protein: CASSSSGVNYGYTF; CDR3 DNA: TGTGCCAGCAGCTCCTCAGGGGTTAACTATGGCTACACCTTC
V gene: TRBV28; J gene: TRBJ2-6; clone size: NA; D gene: NA; CDR3 protein: CASSLGGRFTGANVLTF; CDR3 DNA: TGTGCCAGCAGTTTAGGGGGGAGATTTACTGGGGCCAACGTCCTGACTTTC
V gene: TRBV19; J gene: TRBJ1-2; clone size: NA; D gene: NA; CDR3 protein: CASSIVGDANYGYTF; CDR3 DNA: TGTGCCAGTAGTATAGTCGGAGACGCTAACTATGGCTACACCTTC
V gene: TRBV19; J gene: TRBJ1-1; clone size: NA; D gene: NA; CDR3 protein: CASSKRTANTEAFF; CDR3 DNA: TGTGCCAGTAGTAAACGGACGGCTAACACTGAAGCTTTCTTT
V gene: TRBV11-2; J gene: TRBJ1-1; clone size: few; D gene: TRBD1; CDR3 protein: CASSLGRGPNSRTEAFF; CDR3 DNA: TGTGCCAGCAGCTTAGGCAGGGGGCCTAATTCCAGGACTGAAGCTTTCTTT
V gene: TRBV6-1; J gene: TRBJ1-6; clone size: NA; D gene: NA; CDR3 protein: CASSEDSDTYNSPLHF; CDR3 DNA: TGTGCCAGCAGTGAAGATAGCGACACCTATAATTCACCCCTCCACTTT
V gene: TRBV28; J gene: TRBJ2-7; clone size: NA; D gene: NA; CDR3 protein: CASSLLWELGEQYF; CDR3 DNA: TGTGCCAGCAGTTTACTCTGGGAGCTGGGGGAGCAGTACTTC
V gene: TRBV15; J gene: TRBJ1-4; clone size: NA; D gene: NA; CDR3 protein: CATSRDGQGREKLFF; CDR3 DNA: TGTGCCACCAGCAGAGATGGGCAGGGTAGGGAAAAACTGTTTTTT
V gene: TRBV19; J gene: TRBJ1-1; clone size: few; D gene: NA; CDR3 protein: CASKAVQNTEAFF; CDR3 DNA: TGTGCCAGTAAGGCAGTCCAGAACACTGAAGCTTTCTTT
V gene: TRBV5-1; J gene: TRBJ2-7; clone size: NA; D gene: TRBD2; CDR3 protein: CASRIIPGLAYEQYF; CDR3 DNA: TGCGCCAGCAGGATAATCCCGGGACTAGCGTACGAGCAGTACTTC
V gene: TRBV28; J gene: TRBJ1-5; clone size: NA; D gene: NA; CDR3 protein: CASSTGGSHQPQHF; CDR3 DNA: TGTGCCAGCAGCACCGGGGGATCTCATCAGCCCCAGCATTTT
V gene: TRBV24-1; J gene: TRBJ2-1; clone size: NA; D gene: TRBD2; CDR3 protein: CATSDPMLAGSNEQFF; CDR3 DNA: TGTGCCACCAGTGATCCCATGCTAGCGGGAAGCAATGAGCAGTTCTTC
V gene: TRBV5-1; J gene: TRBJ2-5; clone size: NA; D gene: TRBD2; CDR3 protein: CASSPGLAGGTWETQYF; CDR3 DNA: TGCGCCAGCAGCCCGGGACTAGCGGGAGGTACTTGGGAGACCCAGTACTTC
V gene: TRBV21-1; J gene: TRBJ1-1; clone size: few; D gene: NA; CDR3 protein: CASSKGSRRTPLGNTEAFF; CDR3 DNA: TGTGCCAGCAGCAAAGGTTCCAGGAGGACTCCTTTGGGGAACACTGAAGCTTTCTTT
V gene: TRBV6-2/TRBV6-3; J gene: TRBJ1-4; clone size: NA; D gene: NA; CDR3 protein: CASSLIGTGGFRATNEKLFF; CDR3 DNA: TGTGCCAGCAGCCTAATCGGGACCGGCGGCTTCCGTGCAACTAATGAAAAACTGTTTTTT
V gene: TRBV21-1; J gene: TRBJ1-3; clone size: once; D gene: NA; CDR3 protein: CASSKGLMGPTGGFGNTIYF; CDR3 DNA: TGTGCCAGCAGCAAAGGCCTTATGGGTCCGACAGGGGGGTTTGGAAACACCATATATTTT
V gene: TRBV18; J gene: TRBJ1-2; clone size: NA; D gene: NA; CDR3 protein: CASSLLDGYGYTF; CDR3 DNA: TGTGCCAGCTCACTCTTGGACGGCTATGGCTACACCTTC
V gene: TRBV28; J gene: TRBJ1-1; clone size: NA; D gene: TRBD1; CDR3 protein: CASSLGGTGNTEAFF; CDR3 DNA: TGTGCCAGCAGTTTAGGGGGGACAGGGAACACTGAAGCTTTCTTT
V gene: TRBV14; J gene: TRBJ2-7; clone size: NA; D gene: NA; CDR3 protein: CASSLPSGRGVHIFTYEQYF; CDR3 DNA: TGTGCCAGCAGCCTCCCGTCTGGCAGGGGGGTCCATATCTTCACCTACGAGCAGTACTTC
V gene: TRBV2; J gene: TRBJ1-5; clone size: NA; D gene: NA; CDR3 protein: CASSVGVGNQPQHF; CDR3 DNA: TGTGCCAGCAGTGTGGGGGTGGGCAATCAGCCCCAGCATTTT
V gene: TRBV24-1; J gene: TRBJ1-4; clone size: NA; D gene: NA; CDR3 protein: CATSSPGHPNEKLFF; CDR3 DNA: TGTGCCACCAGCTCCCCGGGACACCCTAATGAAAAACTGTTTTTT
V gene: TRBV9; J gene: TRBJ1-6; clone size: NA; D gene: TRBD1; CDR3 protein: CASSARTGNNSPLHF; CDR3 DNA: TGTGCCAGCAGCGCCCGGACAGGGAACAATTCACCCCTCCACTTT
V gene: TRBV7-7; J gene: TRBJ2-7; clone size: NA; D gene: NA; CDR3 protein: CASSLEAECYEQYF; CDR3 DNA: TGTGCTAGCAGCTTAGAGGCAGAATGCTACGAGCAGTACTTC
V gene: TRBV7-9; J gene: TRBJ2-1; clone size: NA; D gene: NA; CDR3 protein: CASSLDLLNEQFF; CDR3 DNA: TGTGCCAGCAGCTTAGACTTGCTGAATGAGCAGTTCTTC
V gene: TRBV6-5; J gene: TRBJ2-1; clone size: NA; D gene: TRBD2; CDR3 protein: CASRLHSGSQFF; CDR3 DNA: TGTGCCAGCAGACTCCATAGCGGGTCGCAGTTCTTC
V gene: TRBV19; J gene: TRBJ2-3; clone size: once; D gene: NA; CDR3 protein: CASSMRTALPDTQYF; CDR3 DNA: TGTGCCAGTAGTATGAGGACAGCGCTCCCAGATACGCAGTATTTT
V gene: TRBV27; J gene: TRBJ2-1; clone size: NA; D gene: TRBD1; CDR3 protein: CASSRSGGAYNEQFF; CDR3 DNA: TGTGCCAGCAGTCGTTCAGGGGGCGCGTACAATGAGCAGTTCTTC
V gene: TRBV7-2; J gene: TRBJ2-1; clone size: NA; D gene: TRBD1; CDR3 protein: CASSLTQRGTGEQFF; CDR3 DNA: TGTGCCAGCAGCTTAACCCAGCGCGGGACAGGGGAGCAGTTCTTC
V gene: TRBV27; J gene: TRBJ1-2; clone size: NA; D gene: NA; CDR3 protein: CASSLGPNYGYTF; CDR3 DNA: TGTGCCAGCAGCCTCGGGCCTAACTATGGCTACACCTTC
V gene: TRBV19; J gene: TRBJ1-5; clone size: once; D gene: NA; CDR3 protein: CASSTLGAQHF; CDR3 DNA: TGTGCCAGTAGTACGTTAGGAGCCCAGCATTTT